One and the same sample provided the 17 T cell receptor beta chains below, sequenced in a study of blood T cell repertoires in COVID-19 (dated by TCRdb to the early 2020s). The method behind the library was the immunoSEQ multiplex PCR assay. The table comes from immuneACCESS by way of TCRdb, which keeps in-frame sequences with V and J called. Part of the clones is missing from these tables; in studies checked, under half for an unresolved V gene and the rest for unknown reasons. The sample contains 280,000 or so clones, approximately 89% of them found a single time. The ten largest clones add up to 5.5% to 8% of the sample. The sequenced material came from peripheral blood. The receptors come from a woman younger than 45 who had recovered from COVID-19.

The chain uses TRBV6-1 and TRBJ1-5, with D unclear. The ends were cut back, 2 bases at V and 7 bases at J, with 9 bases in the middle. The CDR3 has 13 residues. Germline loops: CDR1 MNHNS, CDR2 SASEGT. In DNA, the CDR3 is TGTGCCAGCAGTGAAAGGTGGGAGCAGCCCCAGCATTTT. Translation gives CASSERWEQPQHF.

This chain joins TRBV5-1 and TRBJ2-2; the D gene is possibly TRBD1 (6 bases). Deletions cut 1 base from V and 1 base from J, with 8 bases between. Germline assignment: CDR1 SGHRS and CDR2 YFSETQ. The CDR3 runs 15 residues. CDR3 sequence: CASSLPQGNTGELFF. The CDR3 region has the DNA TGCGCCAGCAGCTTGCCACAGGGGAACACCGGGGAGCTGTTTTTT.

A single count supports this clone. The chain joins TRBV3-1 (or the pseudogene TRBV3-2) to TRBJ2-1, with 8 bases identical to TRBD1. V was clipped by 7 bases and J by 8 bases; unmatched bases: 7. Germline V gene data show CDR1 as LGHDT and CDR2 as YNNKEL (reference sequence). The CDR3 length is 13 residues. The CDR3 DNA reads TGTGCCAGCAACCCAGGGGGCGGATATGAGCAGTTCTTC. Its protein is CASNPGGGYEQFF.

J is TRBJ1-1 and V is TRBV19; D perhaps matches TRBD1 (5 bases). Germline V gene sequence: CDR1 LNHDA, CDR2 SQIVND (reference sequence). The CDR3 length is 13 residues. The V end lost 7 bases, the J end lost 3 bases, and 12 bases lay between the germline ends. CDR3 loop: CASIQDRYTEAFF. The CDR3 DNA sequence: TGTGCCAGTATACAGGATCGGTACACTGAAGCTTTCTTT. Together with reference TRBV19 and TRBJ1-1, the CDR3 gives the full variable domain: DGGITQSPKYLFRKEGQNVTLSCEQNLNHDAMYWYRQDPGQGLRLIYYSQIVNDFQKGDIAEGYSVSREKKESFPLTVTSAQKNPTAFYLCASIQDRYTEAFFGQGTRLTVV.

The CDR3 region has the DNA TGTGCCAGCAGTCCCTCCCCCCTAGCGGGGGAGAGCTCCTACGAGCAGTACTTC. Translated: CASSPSPLAGESSYEQYF. The rearrangement uses TRBV2 and TRBJ2-7; 10 nucleotides align to TRBD2. From germline, CDR1 is SNHLY and CDR2 FYNNEI. This CDR3 spans 18 amino acids. V lost 5 bases and J lost 0; bases outside the gene matches: 13.

This chain joins TRBV18 and TRBJ1-4; TRBD1 aligns across 7 bases. This CDR3 spans 14 amino acids. Losses at the gene ends were 4 bases for V and 8 bases for J; bases not matched to a gene: 7. The V gene's germline CDR1 is KGHSH and CDR2 LQKENI. The CDR3 protein is CASSRRGQLEKLFF. CDR3 coding DNA: TGTGCCAGCTCACGCCGGGGACAGTTGGAAAAACTGTTTTTT. The whole variable domain, remainder taken from reference TRBV18 and TRBJ1-4, is NAGVMQNPRHLVRRRGQEARLRCSPMKGHSHVYWYRQLPEEGLKFMVYLQKENIIDESGMPKERFSAEFPKEGPSILRIQQVVRGDSAAYFCASSRRGQLEKLFFGSGTQLSVL.

V usage is TRBV7-7 and J usage is TRBJ2-1; 14 nucleotides match TRBD2. The trim removed 4 bases at V and 9 bases at J, leaving 5 bases unmatched. The germline CDR1 and CDR2 sequences are SSHAT and FNYEAQ (reference sequence). The length of the CDR3 is 15 residues. In DNA form, the CDR3 reads TGTGCCAGCAGCTCGACTAGCGGGGGGGCTGGTGAGCAGTTCTTC. Translated, it gives CASSSTSGGAGEQFF.

The chain employs TRBV10-3 and TRBJ1-2, with 8 bases matching TRBD1. This CDR3 comprises 15 residues. Germline trimming cut 2 bases from V and 3 bases from J; bases unmatched to any gene: 5. Germline CDR1 is ENHRY and CDR2 is SYGVKD. CDR3 nucleotide sequence: TGTGCCATCAGTGAGAGGGGACAGGTACACTATGGCTACACCTTC. Encoded protein: CAISERGQVHYGYTF.

The chain recombines TRBV27 with TRBJ1-1; 7 positions agree with TRBD1. Germline CDR1 and CDR2: MNHEY and SMNVEV (reference sequence). This CDR3 has 16 amino acids. V gave up 6 bases and J gave up 4 bases; unmatched junction bases: 14. The CDR3 DNA sequence: TGTGCCAGCAGGGCCCGGGCAGGGGGACAGACCACTGAAGCTTTCTTT. Translating gives CASRARAGGQTTEAFF.

The rearrangement links TRBV15 to TRBJ1-2, with 7 bases lining up with TRBD1. Trimming at V came to 1 base and at J to 1 base, leaving 3 bases not matched to a gene. The germline V gene has CDR1 LNHNV and CDR2 YYDKDF (reference sequence). The CDR3 has 15 residues. In DNA form, the CDR3 reads TGTGCCACCAGCAGAGTGAGGGACAGTAACTATGGCTACACCTTC. Translated, it gives CATSRVRDSNYGYTF.

This chain joins TRBV24-1 and TRBJ2-5, with D tentatively TRBD1 (5 bases). The CDR3 runs to 12 residues. Germline V gene lookup returns CDR1 KGHDR and CDR2 SFDVKD. V was pared by 6 bases and J by 3 bases, with 7 bases between. CDR3 sequence reads: CATSQGEETQYF. CDR3 sequence (DNA): TGTGCCACCAGTCAGGGTGAAGAGACCCAGTACTTC.

This rearrangement joins TRBV19 to TRBJ1-1; 7 bases line up with TRBD1. With V trimmed by 11 bases and J by 3 bases, 6 bases remained unmatched. The germline V gene encodes CDR1 LNHDA and CDR2 SQIVND (reference sequence). CDR3 size: 12 residues. CDR3 DNA: TGTGCCGCCAGGACAGGAGACACTGAAGCTTTCTTT. Protein product: CAARTGDTEAFF.

This clone was seen a handful of times. The genes are TRBV7-9 and TRBJ2-6, with D perhaps matching TRBD2 (6 bases). Germline CDR1 and CDR2: SEHNR and FQNEAQ (reference sequence). Trimming removed 4 bases at V and 0 bases at J, with 16 bases between. The CDR3 sequence is 18 residues long. The CDR3 DNA is TGTGCCAGCAGCTCCACGCGGGGAGAAGGCTCTGGGGCCAACGTCCTGACTTTC. Its protein product is CASSSTRGEGSGANVLTF.

The J gene is TRBJ2-1, the V gene TRBV28, with D tentatively TRBD2 (7 bases). Looked up from germline, CDR1 is MDHEN and CDR2 is SYDVKM. The CDR3 is made up of 12 amino acids. Trimming took 6 bases from V and 11 from J, leaving 14 bases between them. The CDR3 reads CASSEQGGKQFF. For the CDR3, the DNA is TGTGCCAGCAGCGAACAGGGAGGGAAGCAGTTCTTC.

CDR3 nucleotide sequence: TGTGCCAGCACGGTTAGCAATCAGCCCCAGCATTTT. Translated, it gives CASTVSNQPQHF. The chain carries TRBV28 and TRBJ1-5; D call uncertain. Germline-derived CDR1 and CDR2 are MDHEN and SYDVKM. V was pared by 7 bases and J by 0 bases, with 4 bases between. CDR3 length: 12 amino acids. The full variable domain, its missing parts supplied by reference TRBV28 and TRBJ1-5, is DVKVTQSSRYLVKRTGEKVFLECVQDMDHENMFWYRQDPGLGLRLIYFSYDVKMKEKGDIPEGYSVSREKKERFSLILESASTNQTSMYLCASTVSNQPQHFGDGTRLSIL.

On this clone: Different DNA sequences within this sample yield the same CDR3. The rearrangement uses TRBV7-3 and TRBJ2-1, with 11 nucleotides matching TRBD2. From germline, CDR1 is SGHTA and CDR2 FQGTGA. Trimming cost V 3 bases and J 4 bases; bases outside gene matches: 2. The CDR3 totals 15 residues. Written as DNA, the CDR3 is TGTGCCAGCAGCTTTAGCGGGGGGGCTTACAATGAGCAGTTCTTC. It is translated as CASSFSGGAYNEQFF.

This chain joins TRBV18 and TRBJ1-1; D unresolved. Germline CDR1 reads KGHSH; CDR2 reads LQKENI. The length of the CDR3 is 13 residues. V lost 2 bases, J lost 4 bases, and 8 bases lay in between. The CDR3 here is CASSPGQSTEAFF. DNA for the CDR3: TGTGCCAGCTCACCAGGGCAGAGCACTGAAGCTTTCTTT. Complete variable domain (other parts from reference TRBV18 and TRBJ1-1): NAGVMQNPRHLVRRRGQEARLRCSPMKGHSHVYWYRQLPEEGLKFMVYLQKENIIDESGMPKERFSAEFPKEGPSILRIQQVVRGDSAAYFCASSPGQSTEAFFGQGTRLTVV.